This TCR beta chain comes out of a study of OX40 agonist ivuxolimab in advanced cancers. Study outcomes and limitations: The CD4+ and CD8+ T cells in the blood had expanded clonally by week 6 at 0.1 to 3.0 mg/kg. There were also nonresponders showing low normalized T-cell clonal expansion. More expanded clones were found, on average, in CD8+ than in CD4+ T cells.

Some clones are missing from TCRdb's copy, which holds only in-frame ones; the method was immunoSEQ multiplex PCR. The table lists about 62,000 clones, around 81% of them singletons. The CDR3 consists of 14 residues. Trimming pared 6 bases from V and 4 bases from J, leaving 13 bases between. Germline V gene sequence: CDR1 LNHDA, CDR2 SQIVND (reference sequence). Exclusion applied to patients with autoimmune disease history or systemic immunosuppression. On this clone itself: What it recognizes is unknown.

The TCR sequence derives from an adult with an advanced solid tumor such as melanoma, head and neck, liver or kidney cancer. The rearrangement joins TRBV19 to TRBJ1-3; D gene uncertain. This sample comprised CD4+ or CD8+ T cells sorted from blood, obtained in a trial of the OX40 agonist ivuxolimab. For the CDR3, the DNA is TGTGCCAGTAGCCCCCCCGGGTCGGGAAACACCATATATTTT. Protein: CASSPPGSGNTIYF.